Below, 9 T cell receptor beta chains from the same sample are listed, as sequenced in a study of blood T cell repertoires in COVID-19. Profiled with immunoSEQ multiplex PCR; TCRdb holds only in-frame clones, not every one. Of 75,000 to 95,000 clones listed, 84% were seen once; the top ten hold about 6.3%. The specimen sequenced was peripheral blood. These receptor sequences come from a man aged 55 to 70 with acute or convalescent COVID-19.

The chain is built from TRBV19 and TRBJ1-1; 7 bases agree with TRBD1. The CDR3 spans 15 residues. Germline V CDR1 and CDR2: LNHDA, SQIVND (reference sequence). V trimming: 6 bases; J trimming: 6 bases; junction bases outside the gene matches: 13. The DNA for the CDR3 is TGTGCCAGTAGGGGGACCCGGGACAGAGGAGCTGAAGCTTTCTTT. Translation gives CASRGTRDRGAEAFF.

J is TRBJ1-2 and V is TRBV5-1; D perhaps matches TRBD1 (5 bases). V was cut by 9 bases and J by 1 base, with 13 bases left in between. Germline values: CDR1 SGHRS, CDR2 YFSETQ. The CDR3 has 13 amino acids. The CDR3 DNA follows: TGCGCCACCTCGGGGGGGGATAACTATGGCTACACCTTC. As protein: CATSGGDNYGYTF.

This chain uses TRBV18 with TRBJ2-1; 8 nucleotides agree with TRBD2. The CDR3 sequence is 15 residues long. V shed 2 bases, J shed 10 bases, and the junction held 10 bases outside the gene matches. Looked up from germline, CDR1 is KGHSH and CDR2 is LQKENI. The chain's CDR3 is CASSPTGGPGQEQFF. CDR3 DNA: TGTGCCAGCTCACCAACGGGGGGGCCCGGTCAAGAGCAGTTCTTC.

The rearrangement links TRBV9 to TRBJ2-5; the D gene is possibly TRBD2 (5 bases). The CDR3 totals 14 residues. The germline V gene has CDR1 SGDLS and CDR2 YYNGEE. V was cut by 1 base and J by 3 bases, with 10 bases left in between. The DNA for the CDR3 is TGTGCCAGCAGCGTACTAGCCGTTGAAGAGACCCAGTACTTC. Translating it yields CASSVLAVEETQYF.

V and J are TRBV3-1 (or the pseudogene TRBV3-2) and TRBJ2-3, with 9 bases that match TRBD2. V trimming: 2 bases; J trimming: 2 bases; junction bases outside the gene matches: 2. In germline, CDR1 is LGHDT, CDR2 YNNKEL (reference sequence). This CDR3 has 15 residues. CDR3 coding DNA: TGTGCCAGCAGCCAACAGCGGGGGGACACAGATACGCAGTATTTT. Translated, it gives CASSQQRGDTDTQYF.

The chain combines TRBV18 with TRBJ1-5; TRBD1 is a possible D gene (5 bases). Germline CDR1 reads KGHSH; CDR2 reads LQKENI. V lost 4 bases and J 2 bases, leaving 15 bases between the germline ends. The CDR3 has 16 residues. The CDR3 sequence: CASSLQGSKGNQPQHF. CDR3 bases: TGTGCCAGCTCACTCCAGGGAAGTAAGGGCAATCAGCCCCAGCATTTT.

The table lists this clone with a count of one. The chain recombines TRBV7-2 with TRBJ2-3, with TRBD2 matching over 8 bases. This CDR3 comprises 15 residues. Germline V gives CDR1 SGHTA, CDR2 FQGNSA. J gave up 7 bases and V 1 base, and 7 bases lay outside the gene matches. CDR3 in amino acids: CASSLVQAGVNTQYF. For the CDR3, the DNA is TGTGCCAGCAGCTTAGTTCAAGCGGGGGTGAATACGCAGTATTTT. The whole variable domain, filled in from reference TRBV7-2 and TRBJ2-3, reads GAGVSQSPSNKVTEKGKDVELRCDPISGHTALYWYRQSLGQGLEFLIYFQGNSAPDKSGLPSDRFSAERTGGSVSTLTIQRTQQEDSAVYLCASSLVQAGVNTQYFGPGTRLTVL.

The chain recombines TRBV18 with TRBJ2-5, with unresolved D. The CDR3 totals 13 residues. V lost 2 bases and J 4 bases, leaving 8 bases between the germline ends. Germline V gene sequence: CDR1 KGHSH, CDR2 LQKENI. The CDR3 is CASSPLVRETQYF. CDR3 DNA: TGTGCCAGCTCACCATTGGTGAGAGAGACCCAGTACTTC.

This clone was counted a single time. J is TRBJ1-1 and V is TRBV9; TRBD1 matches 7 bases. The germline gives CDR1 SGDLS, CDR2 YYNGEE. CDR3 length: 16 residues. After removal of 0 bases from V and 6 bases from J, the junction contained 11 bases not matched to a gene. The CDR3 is CASSVDRQGTVAEAFF. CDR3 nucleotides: TGTGCCAGCAGCGTAGACCGACAGGGAACGGTCGCTGAAGCTTTCTTT.